The 30 T cell receptor beta chains below come from one sample, sequenced in a study of blood T cell repertoires in COVID-19. This table comes from immunoSEQ multiplex PCR, and its TCRdb copy is limited to in-frame clones, with some not included. The sample lists 56,000 or so clones, roughly 90% occurring once. Sequenced input: peripheral blood. The receptors here all came from a human donor in a cohort sampled during active COVID-19.

The chain uses TRBV4-1 and TRBJ2-1; 8 positions match TRBD1. The V gene's germline CDR1 is MGHRA and CDR2 YSYEKL. CDR3 length: 17 amino acids. Trimming took 4 bases from V and 0 from J; bases not matched to a gene: 8. The CDR3 spells CASSLKRQGSSYNEQFF. DNA for the CDR3: TGCGCCAGCAGCCTAAAAAGACAGGGGAGCTCCTACAATGAGCAGTTCTTC.

This chain joins TRBV10-1 and TRBJ2-3; 12 positions match TRBD2. V lost 6 bases, J lost 5 bases, and 6 bases stayed unmatched. Germline V gene lookup returns CDR1 WNHNN and CDR2 SYGVQD (reference sequence). This CDR3 spans 15 amino acids. In nucleotides, the CDR3 is TGCGCCAGCAGCCCTAGCGGGGGGGCGGAAGATACGCAGTATTTT. Protein product: CASSPSGGAEDTQYF.

This clone has more than one count but fewer than ten. This CDR3 is CSARDRAGAFF. CDR3 coding DNA: TGCAGTGCTAGAGATCGGGCAGGGGCTTTCTTT. This chain connects TRBV20-1 to TRBJ1-1; maybe TRBD1 (5 bases). The germline CDR1 and CDR2 sequences are DFQATT and SNEGSKA (reference sequence). Trimming left V 0 bases short and J 11 bases short, with 10 bases between. CDR3 length equals 11 residues.

The V and J genes are TRBV7-8 and TRBJ2-5, with 11 bases fitting TRBD2. The trim removed 1 base at V and 2 bases at J, leaving 3 bases unmatched. Germline CDR1 and CDR2: SGHVS and FQNEAQ. CDR3 length: 16 amino acids. DNA for the CDR3: TGTGCCAGCAGCTTAGAGCTAGCGGGGGGTCAAGAGACCCAGTACTTC. It encodes CASSLELAGGQETQYF.

The gene calls are TRBV7-2 and TRBJ1-6, with a tentative D call TRBD1 (6 bases). CDR3 length: 15 amino acids. Trimming removed 4 bases from V and 11 bases from J, with 18 bases in between. The V gene's germline CDR1 is SGHTA and CDR2 FQGNSA. The CDR3 loop reads CASSSQGSTWTPLHF. In DNA form, the CDR3 reads TGTGCCAGCAGCTCACAGGGTTCGACCTGGACACCCCTCCACTTT.

The chain is built from TRBV10-3 and TRBJ1-2, with 8 nucleotides matching TRBD1. Trimming removed 3 bases from V and 8 bases from J; junction bases left unmatched: 5. This CDR3 is built from 13 residues. Germline V gene sequence: CDR1 ENHRY, CDR2 SYGVKD. CDR3 residues: CAISDRQGLGYTF. DNA for the CDR3: TGTGCCATCAGTGATAGACAGGGGTTGGGCTACACCTTC.

The chain joins TRBV10-3 to TRBJ1-1; D is perhaps TRBD1 (5 bases). The CDR3 is made up of 14 amino acids. Germline V CDR1 and CDR2: ENHRY, SYGVKD. V was trimmed by 3 bases and J by 10 bases, leaving 18 bases between them. CDR3 sequence reads: CAISESDSLKGAFF. CDR3 in DNA: TGTGCCATCAGTGAAAGTGACAGCCTTAAGGGAGCTTTCTTT.

The J gene is TRBJ2-7, the V gene TRBV28; perhaps TRBD1 as D (6 bases). The CDR3 consists of 15 residues. Germline V gene sequence: CDR1 MDHEN, CDR2 SYDVKM. V dropped 1 base and J dropped 4 bases, with 14 bases sitting between them. This CDR3 is CASSLSGHTGYEQYF. The CDR3 bases are TGTGCCAGCAGTTTATCGGGACACACGGGTTACGAGCAGTACTTC.

The V gene is TRBV3-1 (or the pseudogene TRBV3-2), the J gene TRBJ1-1; D is unclear. V was pared by 7 bases and J by 2 bases, with 11 bases between. Germline values: CDR1 LGHDT, CDR2 YNNKEL (reference sequence). This CDR3 contains 13 residues. The CDR3 DNA is TGTGCCAGCACCTGGGCGTTTAACACTGAAGCTTTCTTT. It encodes CASTWAFNTEAFF.

CDR3 coding DNA: TGTGCCAGCAGCCCTCGGGGAGATAATTCACCCCTCCACTTT. It yields the protein CASSPRGDNSPLHF. The chain employs TRBV9 and TRBJ1-6, with D unclear. This CDR3 spans 14 amino acids. Germline lookup yields CDR1 SGDLS and CDR2 YYNGEE. V was shortened by 4 bases and J by 5 bases, with 10 bases between the two germline ends.

V gene TRBV4-1 combines with J gene TRBJ1-2; D is possibly TRBD1 (6 bases). The V end lost 4 bases, the J end lost 7 bases, and 16 bases lay between the germline ends. This CDR3 has 14 residues. Germline V gene lookup returns CDR1 MGHRA and CDR2 YSYEKL. The CDR3 loop reads CASSPQGRSSGYTF. Here the CDR3 DNA reads TGCGCCAGCAGCCCCCAGGGGCGAAGCTCTGGCTACACCTTC.

This chain joins TRBV5-1 and TRBJ2-1, with D perhaps matching TRBD1 (6 bases). Per the germline V gene, CDR1 is SGHRS and CDR2 is YFSETQ. The CDR3 is made up of 15 amino acids. V was clipped by 3 bases and J by 6 bases, with 16 bases between them. This CDR3 is CASSWGSTGSNEQFF. The CDR3, as DNA: TGCGCCAGCAGCTGGGGTTCAACAGGGAGCAATGAGCAGTTCTTC.

CDR3 sequence: CASTPGQLNSPLHF. The CDR3 region has the DNA TGTGCCAGCACTCCGGGACAGCTTAATTCACCCCTCCACTTT. The J gene is TRBJ1-6, the V gene TRBV2; 7 positions match TRBD1. Germline trimming cut 7 bases from V and 6 bases from J; bases unmatched to any gene: 6. From germline, CDR1 is SNHLY and CDR2 FYNNEI. The CDR3 contains 14 residues.

V usage is TRBV12-3 or TRBV12-4 and J usage is TRBJ2-3; D gene uncertain. The CDR3 has 13 residues. Trimming pared 1 base from V and 2 bases from J, leaving 4 bases between. This chain's CDR3 is CASSLGLTDTQYF. The CDR3 coding sequence is TGTGCCAGCAGTTTAGGACTCACAGATACGCAGTATTTT.

The chain employs TRBV7-2 and TRBJ1-1, with no clear D. Per the germline V gene, CDR1 is SGHTA and CDR2 is FQGNSA. Trimming left V 3 bases short and J 1 base short, with 9 bases between. This CDR3 comprises 14 residues. The CDR3 DNA is TGTGCCAGCAGCTTTGGTAGCCAGAACACTGAAGCTTTCTTT. Residues: CASSFGSQNTEAFF.

The V gene is TRBV2, the J gene TRBJ2-3, with 9 bases fitting TRBD2. V lost 2 bases to trimming and J lost 2 bases; unmatched junction nucleotides: 5. The CDR3 is made up of 16 amino acids. CDR1 and CDR2 (germline): SNHLY, FYNNEI. In nucleotides, the CDR3 is TGTGCCAGCAGTGAACTAGCGGGGAGAGCCACAGATACGCAGTATTTT. Encoded protein: CASSELAGRATDTQYF.

The rearrangement links TRBV6-2 or TRBV6-3 to TRBJ1-2; 7 positions agree with TRBD1. Trimming took 6 bases from V and 7 from J; bases not matched to a gene: 8. The CDR3 covers 13 residues. CDR1 is MNHEY and CDR2 is SVGEGT in the germline V gene. The CDR3, as DNA: TGTGCCAGCAGCCCGGACAGGTGGAGTGGCTACACCTTC. Its protein product is CASSPDRWSGYTF.

The chain links TRBV18 to TRBJ2-4, with D possibly matching TRBD1 (8 bases). V gave up 3 bases and J gave up 5 bases, with 14 bases separating them. The CDR3 is 15 residues long. CDR1 is KGHSH, CDR2 LQKENI, per germline. CDR3 in DNA: TGTGCCAGCTCACCTAACAGGGGGGGAGAAAACATTCAGTACTTC. This translates into CASSPNRGGENIQYF.

The chain carries TRBV30 and TRBJ1-5, with TRBD1 identical over 7 bases. The CDR3 is made up of 14 amino acids. The V gene's germline CDR1 is GTSNPN and CDR2 SVGIG (reference sequence). Losses at the gene ends were 3 bases for V and 3 bases for J; bases not matched to a gene: 5. This CDR3 reads CAWSFGQVNQPQHF. The CDR3 DNA reads TGTGCCTGGAGCTTTGGACAGGTCAATCAGCCCCAGCATTTT.

This sequence joins TRBV4-2 and TRBJ2-3; the D is unclear. The V gene's germline CDR1 is LGHNA and CDR2 YNFKEQ. The V and J ends lost 2 bases and 8 bases respectively, with 5 bases between them. The CDR3 covers 11 residues. CDR3: CASSQPPTQYF. CDR3 nucleotide sequence: TGTGCCAGCAGCCAACCTCCTACGCAGTATTTT.

In its sample, this clone was seen once. This chain connects TRBV5-6 to TRBJ1-1; 7 bases agree with TRBD1. Germline lookup yields CDR1 SGHDT and CDR2 YYEEEE. Trimming at V came to 4 bases and at J to 0 bases, leaving 3 bases not matched to a gene. This CDR3 is built from 14 residues. CDR3: CASSGTAMNTEAFF. The CDR3 nucleotides are TGTGCCAGCAGCGGGACAGCCATGAACACTGAAGCTTTCTTT.

The gene calls are TRBV18 and TRBJ1-5; 7 nucleotides align to TRBD1. CDR1 KGHSH and CDR2 LQKENI come from the germline V gene. Germline trimming cut 3 bases from V and 2 bases from J; bases unmatched to any gene: 4. The CDR3 covers 15 residues. Here the CDR3 DNA reads TGTGCCAGCTCACCCGGACAGGCCGGCAATCAGCCCCAGCATTTT. Translating it yields CASSPGQAGNQPQHF.

The chain recombines TRBV6-2 or TRBV6-3 with TRBJ1-1; TRBD1 aligns across 8 bases. With V trimmed by 6 bases and J by 10 bases, 16 bases remained unmatched. The length of the CDR3 is 15 residues. Germline V lookup: CDR1 MNHEY, CDR2 SVGEGT. The CDR3 is CASSRQGRGHAGAFF. DNA of the CDR3: TGTGCCAGCAGCCGGCAAGGCAGGGGGCATGCGGGAGCTTTCTTT.

This chain uses TRBV19 with TRBJ1-5; D is unresolved. Germline V CDR1 and CDR2: LNHDA, SQIVND (reference sequence). This CDR3 is built from 13 residues. V gave up 5 bases and J gave up 4 bases, with 9 bases separating them. The CDR3 DNA sequence: TGTGCCAGTAGTGTCGGGAGGAATCAGCCCCAGCATTTT. The encoded protein is CASSVGRNQPQHF. Using reference TRBV19 and TRBJ1-5 for the parts outside the CDR3, the full variable domain is DGGITQSPKYLFRKEGQNVTLSCEQNLNHDAMYWYRQDPGQGLRLIYYSQIVNDFQKGDIAEGYSVSREKKESFPLTVTSAQKNPTAFYLCASSVGRNQPQHFGDGTRLSIL.

The chain is built from TRBV19 and TRBJ1-6; D is uncertain. This CDR3 comprises 12 residues. Trimming pared 6 bases from V and 4 bases from J, leaving 4 bases between. In germline, CDR1 is LNHDA, CDR2 SQIVND (reference sequence). Here the CDR3 reads CASRQYNSPLHF. The CDR3 DNA reads as TGTGCCAGTAGACAGTATAATTCACCCCTCCACTTT.

The table lists this clone with a few counts. The chain links TRBV2 to TRBJ2-7, with 10 bases lining up with TRBD2. Per germline, CDR1 SNHLY and CDR2 FYNNEI. This CDR3 is 14 amino acids long. V was clipped by 3 bases and J by 1 base; unmatched bases: 0. The CDR3, as DNA: TGTGCCAGCAGTGAGACTAGCGGGTCCTACGAGCAGTACTTC. Encoded protein: CASSETSGSYEQYF.

The rearrangement joins TRBV5-6 to TRBJ1-1; weak D call: TRBD1 (6 bases). Germline assignment: CDR1 SGHDT and CDR2 YYEEEE. This CDR3 comprises 14 residues. V was clipped by 0 bases and J by 0 bases, with 6 bases between them. In DNA, the CDR3 is TGTGCCAGCAGCTTGGACAGGGTGAACACTGAAGCTTTCTTT. It encodes CASSLDRVNTEAFF. Filled out from reference TRBV5-6 and TRBJ1-1, the complete variable domain reads DAGVTQSPTHLIKTRGQQVTLRCSPKSGHDTVSWYQQALGQGPQFIFQYYEEEERQRGNFPDRFSGHQFPNYSSELNVNALLLGDSALYLCASSLDRVNTEAFFGQGTRLTVV.

The CDR3 loop reads CASSLGTANPLHF. The CDR3 DNA reads as TGTGCCAGCAGCCTAGGGACAGCCAATCCCCTCCACTTT. The chain carries TRBV7-6 and TRBJ1-6, with 7 nucleotides matching TRBD1. Germline V gene data show CDR1 as SGHVS and CDR2 as FNYEAQ. The length of the CDR3 is 13 residues. After removal of 5 bases from V and 13 bases from J, the junction contained 8 bases not matched to a gene.

The chain has TRBV19 and TRBJ2-5; TRBD2 agrees at 8 bases. This CDR3 is 16 amino acids long. The germline gives CDR1 LNHDA, CDR2 SQIVND (reference sequence). The V segment lost 5 bases and the J segment 7 bases; nucleotides outside the gene matches: 15. In DNA, the CDR3 is TGTGCCAGTAGTTCATTAGCGGGAACCCGGCCGGTGACCCAGTACTTC. It is translated as CASSSLAGTRPVTQYF.

The chain recombines TRBV9 with TRBJ2-7, with 8 bases lining up with TRBD1. The CDR3 runs 15 residues. Germline values: CDR1 SGDLS, CDR2 YYNGEE. The V and J ends lost 0 bases and 2 bases, in that order; junction bases with no gene match: 4. The CDR3 here is CASSVDTDRAYEQYF. The CDR3 nucleotides are TGTGCCAGCAGCGTAGACACGGACAGGGCCTACGAGCAGTACTTC.